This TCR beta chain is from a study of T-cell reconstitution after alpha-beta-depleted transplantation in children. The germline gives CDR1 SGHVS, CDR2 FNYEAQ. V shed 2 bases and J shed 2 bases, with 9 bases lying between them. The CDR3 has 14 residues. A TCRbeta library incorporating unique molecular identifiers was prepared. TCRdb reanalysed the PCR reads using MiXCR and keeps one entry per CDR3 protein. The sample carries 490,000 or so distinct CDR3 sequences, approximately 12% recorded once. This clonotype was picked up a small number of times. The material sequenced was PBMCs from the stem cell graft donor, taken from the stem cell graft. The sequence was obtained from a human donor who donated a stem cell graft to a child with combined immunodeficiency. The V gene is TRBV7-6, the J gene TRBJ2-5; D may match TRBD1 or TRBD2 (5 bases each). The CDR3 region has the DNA TGTGCCAGCAGCTTACAGGGAGAGCAAGAGACCCAGTACTTC. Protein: CASSLQGEQETQYF.